The rows below give T cell receptor beta chains drawn from one sample of a study of regulatory T cells in long-lasting Graves disease. Each CDR3 protein is one row after TCRdb ran MiXCR on the multiplex PCR reads. Of roughly 500,000 distinct CDR3 sequences detected, roughly 15% appear once; the ten largest clones hold approximately 17%. These data were also reused for a study on T cells in Graves' hyperthyroidism and ophthalmopathy.

This specimen was peripheral blood mononuclear cells (PBMCs), taken at new diagnosis, from a patient treated with antithyroid drugs. The source of these receptors is a woman between 45 and 65 years old with Graves disease. CDR3s include the opening cysteine and the closing phenylalanine or tryptophan. D genes are given only for firm matches. A row's size may be missing; if present it is once, few, many or a size class.

D gene	V gene	J gene	clone size	CDR3 protein	CDR3 DNA
.	TRBV29-1	TRBJ1-1	many	CSVGGGTEAFF	TGCAGCGTTGGGGGTGGCACTGAAGCTTTCTTT
TRBD1	TRBV14	TRBJ2-7	few	CASSQGTGITYEQYF	TGTGCCAGCAGCCAAGGGACAGGGATAACCTACGAGCAGTACTTC
.	TRBV5-1	TRBJ1-1	many	CASSLQVMNTEAFF	TGCGCCAGCAGCTTACAGGTTATGAACACTGAAGCTTTCTTT
TRBD2	TRBV9	TRBJ2-1	.	CASASGSSIEQFF	TGTGCCAGTGCTAGCGGGAGTTCGATTGAGCAGTTCTTC
.	TRBV20-1	TRBJ2-3	.	CSARQFTDTQYF	TGCAGTGCCAGACAGTTCACAGATACGCAGTATTTT
.	TRBV10-3	TRBJ1-6	many	CAITERDYGSPLHF	TGTGCCATCACAGAGAGGGACTACGGTTCACCCCTCCACTTT
TRBD2	TRBV27	TRBJ2-1	few	CASSLGFAGVGWNEQFF	TGTGCCAGCAGTTTAGGTTTTGCGGGAGTGGGTTGGAATGAGCAGTTCTTC
.	TRBV4-1	TRBJ2-5	few	CASSQDPSETGEETQYF	TGCGCCAGCAGCCAAGATCCGAGTGAGACAGGCGAAGAGACCCAGTACTTC
TRBD2	TRBV3-1	TRBJ2-7	many	CASSQTGLAEYEQYF	TGTGCCAGCAGCCAAACCGGGCTAGCGGAGTACGAGCAGTACTTC
TRBD1	TRBV6-5	TRBJ2-7	.	CASSYFPGQEYEQYF	TGTGCCAGCAGTTACTTTCCGGGACAGGAATACGAGCAGTACTTC
.	TRBV20-1	TRBJ2-1	many	CSAQKVDSNYNEQFF	TGCAGTGCTCAAAAGGTGGACTCCAACTACAATGAGCAGTTCTTC
.	TRBV7-9	TRBJ2-7	many	CASSAYRTEAYEQYF	TGTGCCAGCAGCGCCTACCGGACAGAAGCCTACGAGCAGTACTTC
TRBD2	TRBV18	TRBJ2-1	many	CASSLREGDNEQFF	TGTGCCAGCTCACTGCGGGAGGGTGACAATGAGCAGTTCTTC
.	TRBV28	TRBJ1-1	few	CASSWTALNTEALF	TGTGCCAGCAGTTGGACAGCCCTGAACACTGAAGCTTTATTT
.	TRBV11-2	TRBJ2-7	few	CASSLEPGRFSYEQYF	TGTGCCAGCAGCTTAGAGCCAGGGAGGTTCTCCTACGAGCAGTACTTC
TRBD1	TRBV7-9	TRBJ2-7	many	CASSPPGQADYEQYF	TGTGCCAGCAGCCCCCCGGGACAGGCCGACTACGAGCAGTACTTC
TRBD2	TRBV30	TRBJ2-3	few	CAWSGRGGSTDTQYF	TGTGCCTGGAGTGGTAGGGGAGGGAGCACAGATACGCAGTATTTT
TRBD1	TRBV5-1	TRBJ2-7	many	CASSLAGTGAFYEQYF	TGCGCCAGCAGCTTGGCAGGGACAGGGGCTTTTTACGAGCAGTACTTC
.	TRBV24-1	TRBJ2-1	few	CATSRLGEQFF	TGTGCCACCTCTAGACTCGGTGAGCAGTTCTTC
.	TRBV6-1	TRBJ2-2	few	CASSDGGPAGTGELFF	TGTGCCAGCAGTGATGGAGGTCCCGCGGGCACCGGGGAGCTGTTTTTT
.	TRBV30	TRBJ1-1	many	CAWSPGPNTEAFF	TGTGCCTGGAGCCCCGGACCGAACACTGAAGCTTTCTTT
.	TRBV29-1	TRBJ1-1	.	CSVDPPTFF	TGCAGCGTTGACCCCCCAACTTTCTTT
.	TRBV5-1	TRBJ2-3	.	CASSVVEGIGADTQYF	TGCGCCAGCAGCGTAGTAGAGGGGATTGGTGCAGATACGCAGTATTTT
TRBD2	TRBV5-1	TRBJ2-7	many	CASSGSGTSRYEQYF	TGCGCCAGCAGCGGATCCGGGACTAGTCGCTACGAGCAGTACTTC
TRBD2	TRBV28	TRBJ2-1	many	CASGGSGYNEQFF	TGTGCCAGCGGCGGGAGCGGATACAATGAGCAGTTCTTC
.	TRBV10-3	TRBJ2-5	many	CAISDLGGLQETQYF	TGTGCCATCAGTGACCTCGGGGGCCTCCAAGAGACCCAGTACTTC
.	TRBV4-1	TRBJ1-1	.	CASSQVKGGKGPSTEAFF	TGCGCCAGCAGCCAAGTTAAGGGGGGGAAGGGACCGAGCACTGAAGCTTTCTTT
TRBD2	TRBV5-5	TRBJ2-3	few	CASSLGGRARTDTQYF	TGTGCCAGCAGCTTGGGTGGGAGGGCCCGAACAGATACGCAGTATTTT
TRBD1	TRBV29-1	TRBJ2-5	many	CSVEFPDRVEETQYF	TGCAGCGTTGAATTTCCGGACAGGGTTGAGGAGACCCAGTACTTC
.	TRBV19	TRBJ2-2	few	CATSLWGLSTGELFF	TGTGCCACCTCGTTGTGGGGCTTGAGCACCGGGGAGCTGTTTTTT
.	TRBV5-1	TRBJ2-3	few	CASSLPGLADTQYF	TGCGCCAGCAGCTTGCCCGGGCTTGCGGATACGCAGTATTTT
TRBD2	TRBV20-1	TRBJ2-5	many	CSASLAGTQETQYF	TGCAGTGCTAGTCTAGCGGGAACACAAGAGACCCAGTACTTC
.	TRBV6-1	TRBJ2-5	many	CASSGQGLRETQYF	TGTGCCAGCAGTGGACAGGGACTCCGGGAGACCCAGTACTTC
TRBD2	TRBV27	TRBJ2-1	.	CASSFLGLAGDNEQFF	TGTGCCAGCAGTTTCCTTGGACTAGCGGGAGACAATGAGCAGTTCTTC
TRBD2	TRBV2	TRBJ2-1	many	CASRIPKTSGSYNEQFF	TGTGCCAGCAGGATTCCAAAGACTAGCGGCTCCTACAATGAGCAGTTCTTC
.	TRBV28	TRBJ2-5	many	CASSLGGASQETQYF	TGTGCCAGCAGTTTGGGGGGGGCATCTCAAGAGACCCAGTACTTC
.	TRBV28	TRBJ2-7	many	CASSPTSWGRTSYEQYF	TGTGCCAGCAGTCCAACGTCGTGGGGGAGAACAAGCTACGAGCAGTACTTC
.	TRBV10-2	TRBJ2-1	.	CASSRGYYNEQFF	TGCGCCAGCTCCAGGGGATACTACAATGAGCAGTTCTTC
.	TRBV7-6	TRBJ2-1	many	CASSLGLTGFMDEQFF	TGTGCCAGCAGCTTGGGTCTGACAGGATTTATGGATGAGCAGTTCTTC
.	TRBV28	TRBJ1-2	.	CASSLAGNGNNYGYTF	TGTGCCAGCAGCTTAGCGGGTAACGGAAACAACTATGGCTACACCTTC
.	TRBV7-3	TRBJ2-2	many	CASSSTAGRGTGELFF	TGTGCCAGCAGCTCCACAGCGGGCCGGGGCACCGGGGAGCTGTTTTTT
.	TRBV30	TRBJ2-5	few	CAWRHPPPETQYF	TGTGCCTGGAGACACCCACCCCCAGAGACCCAGTACTTC
.	TRBV4-2	TRBJ2-3	few	CASSQGAGPAGDTQYF	TGTGCCAGCAGCCAAGGCGCGGGCCCCGCGGGAGATACGCAGTATTTT
.	TRBV18	TRBJ1-5	.	CASSPFKELGNQPQHF	TGTGCCAGCTCACCTTTCAAGGAGTTGGGCAATCAGCCCCAGCATTTT
.	TRBV11-2	TRBJ1-1	many	CASNSLRALNTEAFF	TGTGCCAGCAACTCCCTCAGGGCGCTGAACACTGAAGCTTTCTTT
.	TRBV2	TRBJ1-6	many	CASSEIPGVGSPLHF	TGTGCCAGCAGTGAAATACCAGGGGTCGGATCACCCCTCCACTTT
TRBD2	TRBV19	TRBJ2-7	few	CASSATGLANYEQYF	TGTGCCAGTAGTGCCACGGGACTAGCGAACTACGAGCAGTACTTC
.	TRBV27	TRBJ2-7	once	CASSSTRSYEQYF	TGTGCCAGCAGTTCGACAAGATCCTACGAGCAGTACTTC
.	TRBV28	TRBJ2-3	many	CASSTVGDTQYF	TGTGCCAGCAGTACAGTAGGAGATACGCAGTATTTT
TRBD1	TRBV2	TRBJ2-5	many	CASSGTGAQETQYF	TGTGCCAGCAGTGGGACAGGCGCTCAAGAGACCCAGTACTTC
TRBD1	TRBV18	TRBJ2-2	.	CASSPRQGSNTGELFF	TGTGCCAGCTCACCGCGACAGGGATCGAACACCGGGGAGCTGTTTTTT
.	TRBV3-1	TRBJ2-5	few	CASSKNLLGQETQYF	TGTGCCAGCAGCAAGAACCTCCTGGGTCAAGAGACCCAGTACTTC